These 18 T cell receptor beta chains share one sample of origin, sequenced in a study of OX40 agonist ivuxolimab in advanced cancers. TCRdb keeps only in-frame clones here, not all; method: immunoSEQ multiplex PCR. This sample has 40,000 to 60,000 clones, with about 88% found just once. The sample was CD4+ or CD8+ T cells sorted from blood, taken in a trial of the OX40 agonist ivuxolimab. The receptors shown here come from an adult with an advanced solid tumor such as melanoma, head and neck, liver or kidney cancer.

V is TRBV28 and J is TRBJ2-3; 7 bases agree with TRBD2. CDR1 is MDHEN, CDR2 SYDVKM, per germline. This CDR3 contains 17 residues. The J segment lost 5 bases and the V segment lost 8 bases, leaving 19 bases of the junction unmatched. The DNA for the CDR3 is TGTGCCAGCTACTCTTCCGAGGGCGGGAGTGGCGGAGATACGCAGTATTTT. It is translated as CASYSSEGGSGGDTQYF.

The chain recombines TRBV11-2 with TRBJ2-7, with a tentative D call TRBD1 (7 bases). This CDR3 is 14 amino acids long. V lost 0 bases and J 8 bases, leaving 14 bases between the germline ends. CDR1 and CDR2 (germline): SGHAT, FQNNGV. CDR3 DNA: TGTGCCAGCAGCTTAGATGTCCAGGGGGGCAAGCAGTACTTC. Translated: CASSLDVQGGKQYF.

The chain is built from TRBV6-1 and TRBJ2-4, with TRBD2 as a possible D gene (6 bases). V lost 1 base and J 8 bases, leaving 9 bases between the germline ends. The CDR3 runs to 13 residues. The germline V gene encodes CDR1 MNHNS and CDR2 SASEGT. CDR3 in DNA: TGTGCCAGCAGTGAAGAGAGGGAGGACATTCAGTACTTC. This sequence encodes CASSEEREDIQYF.

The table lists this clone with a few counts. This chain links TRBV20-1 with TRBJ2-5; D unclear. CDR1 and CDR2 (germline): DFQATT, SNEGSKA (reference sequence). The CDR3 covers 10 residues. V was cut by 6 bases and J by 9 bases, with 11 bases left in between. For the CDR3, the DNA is TGCAGTGCCCTCCTTCGAGCCCAGTACTTC. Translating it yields CSALLRAQYF.

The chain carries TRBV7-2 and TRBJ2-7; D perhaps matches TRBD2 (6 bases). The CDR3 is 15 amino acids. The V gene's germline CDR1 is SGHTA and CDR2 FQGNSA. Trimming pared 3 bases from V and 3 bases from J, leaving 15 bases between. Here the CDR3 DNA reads TGTGCCAGCAGCTTGGCGATTAGCGGATTCTACGAGCAGTACTTC. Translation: CASSLAISGFYEQYF.

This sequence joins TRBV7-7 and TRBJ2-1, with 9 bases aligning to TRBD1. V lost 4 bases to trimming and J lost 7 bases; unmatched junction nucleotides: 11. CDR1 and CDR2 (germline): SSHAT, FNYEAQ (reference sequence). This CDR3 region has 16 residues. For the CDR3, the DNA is TGTGCCAGCAGCTCCTCTGGGGGACAGGGCGAGAATGAGCAGTTCTTC. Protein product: CASSSSGGQGENEQFF.

This CDR3 is CASSQELAGAQPQHF. The DNA for the CDR3 is TGTGCCAGCAGCCAAGAGCTGGCAGGGGCTCAGCCCCAGCATTTT. This chain connects TRBV4-2 to TRBJ1-5; D may be TRBD1 (6 bases). The ends were cut back, 0 bases at V and 6 bases at J, with 12 bases in the middle. Germline lookup yields CDR1 LGHNA and CDR2 YNFKEQ. The CDR3 has 15 amino acids.

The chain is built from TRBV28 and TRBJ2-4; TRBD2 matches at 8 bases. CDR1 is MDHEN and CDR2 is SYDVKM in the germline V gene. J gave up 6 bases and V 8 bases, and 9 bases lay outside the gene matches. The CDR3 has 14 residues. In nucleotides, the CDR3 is TGTGCCAGCCGGCAGCTAGCGGGCGGAAACATTCAGTACTTC. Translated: CASRQLAGGNIQYF.

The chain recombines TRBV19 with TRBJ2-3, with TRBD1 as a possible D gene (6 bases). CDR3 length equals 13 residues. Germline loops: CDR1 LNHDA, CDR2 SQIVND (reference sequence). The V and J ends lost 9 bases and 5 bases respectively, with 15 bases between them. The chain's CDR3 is CASALGAGDTQYF. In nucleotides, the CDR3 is TGTGCCAGCGCCTTGGGGGCGGGAGATACGCAGTATTTT.

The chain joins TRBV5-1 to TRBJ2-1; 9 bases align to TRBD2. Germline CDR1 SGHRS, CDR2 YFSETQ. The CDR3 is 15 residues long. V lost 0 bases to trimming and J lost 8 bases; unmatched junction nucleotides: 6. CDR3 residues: CASSLGGLAIHEQFF. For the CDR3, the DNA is TGCGCCAGCAGCTTGGGCGGACTAGCGATTCATGAGCAGTTCTTC.

CDR3 region: CASRERGVPTYEQYF. In DNA form, the CDR3 reads TGTGCCAGCAGGGAGAGGGGGGTCCCCACCTACGAGCAGTACTTC. V gene TRBV6-1 combines with J gene TRBJ2-7; either TRBD1 or TRBD2 may supply D (6 bases each). The CDR3 runs 15 residues. The V and J ends lost 6 bases and 2 bases respectively, with 17 bases between them. Germline V CDR1 and CDR2: MNHNS, SASEGT.

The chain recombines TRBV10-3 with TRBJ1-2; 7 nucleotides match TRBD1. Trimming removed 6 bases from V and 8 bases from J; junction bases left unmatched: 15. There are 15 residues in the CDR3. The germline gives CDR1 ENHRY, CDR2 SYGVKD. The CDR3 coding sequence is TGTGCCATCAGCGCAACACCTGGGACAGCGGAGGGCTACACCTTC. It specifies CAISATPGTAEGYTF.

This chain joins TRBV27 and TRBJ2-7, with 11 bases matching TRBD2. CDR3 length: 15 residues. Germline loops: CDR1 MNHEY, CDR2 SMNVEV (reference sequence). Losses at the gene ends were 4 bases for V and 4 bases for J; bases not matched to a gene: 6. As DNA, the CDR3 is TGTGCCAGCAGTTCTACTAGCGGGAGATATTACGAGCAGTACTTC. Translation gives CASSSTSGRYYEQYF.

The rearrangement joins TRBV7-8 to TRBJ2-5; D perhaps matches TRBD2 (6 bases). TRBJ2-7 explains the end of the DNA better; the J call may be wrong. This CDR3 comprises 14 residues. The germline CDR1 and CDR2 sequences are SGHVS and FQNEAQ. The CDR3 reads CASRPNRGTYEQYF. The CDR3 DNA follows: TGTGCCAGCAGGCCAAACCGGGGGACTTACGAGCAGTACTTC.

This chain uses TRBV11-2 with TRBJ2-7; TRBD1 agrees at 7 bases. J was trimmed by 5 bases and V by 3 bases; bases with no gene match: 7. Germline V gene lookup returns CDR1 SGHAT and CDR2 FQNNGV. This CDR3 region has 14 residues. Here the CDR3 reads CASSFTGTEDEQYF. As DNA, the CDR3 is TGTGCCAGCAGCTTCACCGGGACAGAAGACGAGCAGTACTTC. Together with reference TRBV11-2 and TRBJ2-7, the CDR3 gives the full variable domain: EAGVAQSPRYKIIEKRQSVAFWCNPISGHATLYWYQQILGQGPKLLIQFQNNGVVDDSQLPKDRFSAERLKGVDSTLKIQPAKLEDSAVYLCASSFTGTEDEQYFGPGTRLTVT.

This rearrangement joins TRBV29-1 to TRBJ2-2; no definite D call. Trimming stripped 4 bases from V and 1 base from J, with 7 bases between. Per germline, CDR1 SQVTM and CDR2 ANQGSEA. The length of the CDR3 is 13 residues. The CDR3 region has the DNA TGCAGCGTTGTGAGACAGAACACCGGGGAGCTGTTTTTT. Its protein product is CSVVRQNTGELFF.

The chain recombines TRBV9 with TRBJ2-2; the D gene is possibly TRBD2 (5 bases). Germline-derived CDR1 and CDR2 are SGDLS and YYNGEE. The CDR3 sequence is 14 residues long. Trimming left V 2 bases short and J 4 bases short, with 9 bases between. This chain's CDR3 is CASSVTRSTGELFF. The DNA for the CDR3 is TGTGCCAGCAGCGTCACTAGATCCACCGGGGAGCTGTTTTTT. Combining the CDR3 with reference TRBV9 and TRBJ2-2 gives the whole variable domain DSGVTQTPKHLITATGQRVTLRCSPRSGDLSVYWYQQSLDQGLQFLIQYYNGEERAKGNILERFSAQQFPDLHSELNLSSLELGDSALYFCASSVTRSTGELFFGEGSRLTVL.

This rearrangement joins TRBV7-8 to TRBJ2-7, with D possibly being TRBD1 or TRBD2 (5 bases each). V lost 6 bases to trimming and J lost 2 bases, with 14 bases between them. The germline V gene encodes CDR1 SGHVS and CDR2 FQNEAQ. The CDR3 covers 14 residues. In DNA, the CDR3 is TGTGCCAGCAGACCATGGGGGTTAGCCTACGAGCAGTACTTC. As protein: CASRPWGLAYEQYF.